This T cell receptor (beta chain) derives from a study of OX40 agonist ivuxolimab in advanced cancers. Study as a whole: Prior checkpoint blockade (anti-PD-1, anti-PD-L1 or anti-CTLA-4) was permitted; 40% had it. Of the patients, three showed partial responses, one with hepatocellular carcinoma and two with cutaneous melanoma.

Sequenced by immunoSEQ multiplex PCR; TCRdb stores in-frame clones only, minus some. Seen here are around 74,000 clones, around 85% observed once, and the top ten hold less than 6%. Study-level points and caveats: More expanded clones were seen, on average, in CD8+ T cells than in CD4+.

Notes on this clone: Its target is not known.

Unmatched junction bases numbered 5, after V lost 3 bases and J lost 5 bases. The CDR3 sequence is 14 residues long. Germline CDR1 SGHTA, CDR2 FQGNSA. This clonotype was obtained from an adult with an advanced solid tumor such as melanoma, head and neck, liver or kidney cancer. V and J are TRBV7-2 and TRBJ2-5; 8 nucleotides match TRBD2. The specimen was CD4+ or CD8+ T cells sorted from blood, collected in a trial of the OX40 agonist ivuxolimab. The CDR3 coding sequence is TGTGCCAGCAGCTTGCTTAGCGGGGCTGAGACCCAGTACTTC. It is translated as CASSLLSGAETQYF.